This TCR beta chain comes out of a study of Ad26.COV2.S vaccination and SARS-CoV-2 variants. Study-wide context: Ad26.COV2.S, an intramuscular injection, was given once or twice 56 days apart. General observations from the study: Ad26.COV2.S recipients had broader spike-specific TCRs (P = 0.0014).

The treatment is: 15 to 20 received Ad26.COV2.S at low or high dose, single or two shots; several received placebo; per-sample allocation not given. Samples were taken on day 63 after the first vaccine or placebo injection. An adult of 18-55 years in Boston served as donor. In its sample, this clone was seen a few times. Its antigen is currently unknown. This CDR3 comprises 17 residues. In germline, CDR1 is SEHNR, CDR2 FQNEAQ (reference sequence). The V end lost 4 bases, the J end lost 0 bases, and 19 bases lay between the germline ends. Using immunoSEQ multiplex PCR, the repertoire was profiled, and TCRdb retains in-frame clones only, with some absent. Of roughly 400,000 clones in the sample, about 90% were seen once.

The material sequenced was peripheral blood, taken in a trial of Ad26.COV2.S vaccine versus placebo. This TCR was recovered from a person between 18 and 59 years old who received the Ad26.COV2.S COVID-19 vaccine or a placebo. The chain recombines TRBV7-9 with TRBJ2-7, with D possibly matching TRBD1 (5 bases). CDR3 protein: CASSSSQGQRSSYEQYF. In DNA form, the CDR3 reads TGTGCCAGCAGCTCCAGTCAGGGTCAAAGAAGCTCCTACGAGCAGTACTTC.